What follows describes a single TCR beta chain. It lacks a known antigen. Qualities for individual bases were not recorded, and no much larger clone is one base off. This sample was included in a study of blood T cell repertoires in COVID-19 (dated by TCRdb to 2018 to 2021). A note on the overall study: Samples covering the acute and convalescent phases of COVID-19 were provided by collaborators in the United States, Italy and Spain. The repertoires were made available in a free public database intended to serve as a resource for research on the immune response to SARS-CoV-2. Samples came from the ongoing ImmuneRACE study (first 160 participants) plus 1,254 subjects from 6 global collaborators. The material from the prospective study consisted of cDNA or gDNA derived from T cells, B-cell-depleted T cells, or PBMCs. Nearly every sample came with metadata listing a de-identified subject ID, COVID-19 status, age in years and sex. Where HLA class I and class II types were available, the types were taken from metadata supplied by the sample provider, not from assay-based typing. The dataset comprised deeply sampled blood TCRbeta repertoires from subjects exposed to, actively infected with, or recovered from COVID-19.

TCRbeta CDR3 regions were amplified from genomic DNA using the immunoSEQ Assay, a bias-controlled multiplex PCR. In the authors' own workflow: Within the assay, amplification of reference gene primers was used to estimate how many nucleated cells each sample contained. To quantify the absolute abundance of each unique TCRbeta CDR3 rearrangement, sequence reads were collapsed and filtered. Productive Simpson clonality was computed per sample as the square root of Simpson's diversity index over productive rearrangements. TCRdb mirrors the immuneACCESS table, restricted to in-frame sequences. Some clones are absent from its copies; in checked studies, under half trace to an unresolved V gene, and the reason for the others is unknown. The DNA was the basis for D and trimming; V, J and clone size are from that table. In all, the sample holds roughly 180,000 clones, and more than 85% of those were seen once. The ten largest clonotypes hold under 3% of the sample.

Each collaborating institution followed its own protocols to collect whole blood in K2EDTA tubes. For TCRbeta analysis, collaborators shipped samples in one of three forms: frozen whole blood, isolated PBMCs, or DNA extracted from either of those sample types. V lost 10 bases and J lost 4 bases, and the count of bases not matched to a germline gene is 9. From cysteine to phenylalanine, the CDR3 is 14 amino acids long. Of all the DNA, just the CDR3 is kept, 42 bases in frame from base 1. Via the germline V gene, CDR1 is MGHDK and CDR2 SYGVNS. The investigation overall reported the following: Clinical and demographic metadata were provided uncurated, with the amount varying by source and participant.

This sequence uses TRBV25-1 and TRBJ2-2, with TRBD1 identical over 7 junction bases. The receptor comes from a woman younger than 45 with active or convalescent COVID-19. The sequencing sample was made of peripheral blood. The CDR3 reads as follows: CATSLAGGTGELFF. The DNA is TGTGCCACCTCTCTGGCAGGGGGCACCGGGGAGCTGTTTTTT.